This T cell receptor (beta chain) stems from a study of vaccination and CD4 T cells after COVID-19. Whole-study context: According to the study, participants were given two doses of BNT162b2 or mRNA-1273 vaccine. Researchers treated cells with overlapping spike peptides taken from SARS-CoV-2, HCoV-NL63, HCoV-OC43 and HCoV-229E.

This CDR3 is 15 amino acids long. After removal of 4 bases from V and 4 bases from J, the junction contained 6 bases not matched to a gene. Per germline, CDR1 MNHNS and CDR2 SASEGT. Described treatment: roughly ten-day PBMC culture with coronavirus spike peptide pools or control peptides (ViraFEST assay). ViraFEST used peptide pools to expand antigen-specific T cells and subsequently sequenced their TCRs. Comment on this clonotype: No antigen is known for it.

General observations from the study: Median numbers of SARS-CoV-2-reactive clonotypes increased from roughly 21 to 40 (not a significant change).

With the Oncomine TCR Beta short-read assay, DNA from cultured CD4+ T cells was sequenced. One entry per CDR3 protein, called by TCRdb with MiXCR from the PCR reads. The data hold roughly 16,000 distinct CDR3 sequences, with 63% observed a single time. This chain uses TRBV6-1 with TRBJ2-2, with 7 bases that match TRBD1. This TCR was recovered from a human donor who had recovered from COVID-19. The sequencing input was CD4+ T cells from blood, cultured in vitro. CDR3 nucleotide sequence: TGTGCCAGCAGTGTAGGGACAGATGGCACCGGGGAGCTGTTTTTT. Translating it yields CASSVGTDGTGELFF.